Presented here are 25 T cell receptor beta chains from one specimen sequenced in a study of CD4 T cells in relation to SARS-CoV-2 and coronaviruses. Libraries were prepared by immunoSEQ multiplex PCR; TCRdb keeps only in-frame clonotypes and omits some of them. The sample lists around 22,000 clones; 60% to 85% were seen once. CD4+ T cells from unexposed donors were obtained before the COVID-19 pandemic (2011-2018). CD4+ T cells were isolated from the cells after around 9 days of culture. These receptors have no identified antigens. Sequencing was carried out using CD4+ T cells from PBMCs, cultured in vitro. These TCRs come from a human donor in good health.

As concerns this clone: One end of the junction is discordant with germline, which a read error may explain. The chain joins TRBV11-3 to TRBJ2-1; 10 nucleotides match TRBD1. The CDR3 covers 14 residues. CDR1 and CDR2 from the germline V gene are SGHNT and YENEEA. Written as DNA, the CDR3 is TGTGCCAGCAGCCTAGACAGGGGGCTGAATGAGCAGTTCTTC. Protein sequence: CASSLDRGLNEQFF.

CDR3 nucleotide sequence: TGTGCCAGCAGTAGGGTCGTGGGAGGCTGGGTCACAGATACGCAGTATTTT. This gives the protein CASSRVVGGWVTDTQYF. The chain has TRBV27 and TRBJ2-3; a weak D match, TRBD2 (6 bases). CDR1 is MNHEY and CDR2 is SMNVEV in the germline V gene (reference sequence). The germline V and J ends were trimmed by 5 bases and 2 bases, with 20 bases remaining between them. The CDR3 is made up of 17 amino acids.

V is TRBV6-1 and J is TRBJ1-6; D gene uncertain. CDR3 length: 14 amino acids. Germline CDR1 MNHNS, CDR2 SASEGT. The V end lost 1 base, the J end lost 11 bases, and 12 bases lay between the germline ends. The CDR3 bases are TGTGCCAGCAGTGAAGGTCAGTTCGTGGCACCCCTCCACTTT. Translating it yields CASSEGQFVAPLHF.

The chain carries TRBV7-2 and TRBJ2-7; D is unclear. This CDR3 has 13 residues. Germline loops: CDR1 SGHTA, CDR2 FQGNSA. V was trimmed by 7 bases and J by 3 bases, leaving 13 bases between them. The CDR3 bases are TGTGCCAGCACCCGGTCCAAAGGCTACGAGCAGTACTTC. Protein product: CASTRSKGYEQYF.

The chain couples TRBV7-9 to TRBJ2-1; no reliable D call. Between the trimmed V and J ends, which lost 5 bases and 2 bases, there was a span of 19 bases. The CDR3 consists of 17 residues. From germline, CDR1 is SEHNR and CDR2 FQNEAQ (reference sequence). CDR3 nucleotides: TGTGCCAGCAGCCCGAAGTTCGGCTATCACGCCTACAATGAGCAGTTCTTC. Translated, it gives CASSPKFGYHAYNEQFF.

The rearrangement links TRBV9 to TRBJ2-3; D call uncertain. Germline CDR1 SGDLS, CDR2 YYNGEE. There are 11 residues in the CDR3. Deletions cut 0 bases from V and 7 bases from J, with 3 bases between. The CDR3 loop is CASSVANTQYF. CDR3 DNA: TGTGCCAGCAGCGTAGCAAATACGCAGTATTTT.

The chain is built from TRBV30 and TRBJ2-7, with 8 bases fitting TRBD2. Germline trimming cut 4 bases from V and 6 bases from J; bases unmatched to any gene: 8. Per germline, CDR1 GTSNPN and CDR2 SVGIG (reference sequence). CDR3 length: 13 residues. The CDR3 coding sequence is TGTGCCTGGAATTCCCCTAGCGGGTCCGAGCAGTACTTC. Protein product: CAWNSPSGSEQYF.

CDR3 residues: CASSFVVGTEAFF. The CDR3 DNA reads as TGTGCCAGCAGTTTCGTAGTGGGGACTGAAGCTTTCTTT. The genes are TRBV27 and TRBJ1-1; D call uncertain. CDR1 and CDR2 from the germline V gene are MNHEY and SMNVEV (reference sequence). The CDR3 runs 13 residues. V was trimmed by 3 bases and J by 5 bases, leaving 10 bases between them.

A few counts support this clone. The CDR3: CASSESHQGTEAFF. The CDR3 DNA sequence: TGTGCCAGTAGTGAGTCCCATCAGGGGACTGAAGCTTTCTTT. The chain is built from TRBV19 and TRBJ1-1; maybe TRBD1 (6 bases). Per the germline V gene, CDR1 is LNHDA and CDR2 is SQIVND (reference sequence). The CDR3 contains 14 residues. Trimming cost V 5 bases and J 5 bases, with 15 bases left between them.

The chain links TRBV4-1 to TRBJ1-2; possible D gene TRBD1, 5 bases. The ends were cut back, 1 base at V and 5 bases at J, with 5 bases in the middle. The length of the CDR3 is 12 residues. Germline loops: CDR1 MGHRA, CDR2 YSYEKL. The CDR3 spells CASSQAGYGYTF. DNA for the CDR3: TGCGCCAGCAGCCAAGCAGGGTATGGCTACACCTTC.

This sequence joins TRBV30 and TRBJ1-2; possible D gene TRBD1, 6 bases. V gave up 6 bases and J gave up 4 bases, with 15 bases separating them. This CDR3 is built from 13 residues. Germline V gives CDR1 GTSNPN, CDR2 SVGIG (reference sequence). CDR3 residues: CACITQGFYGYTF. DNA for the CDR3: TGTGCCTGCATTACGCAGGGGTTCTATGGCTACACCTTC.

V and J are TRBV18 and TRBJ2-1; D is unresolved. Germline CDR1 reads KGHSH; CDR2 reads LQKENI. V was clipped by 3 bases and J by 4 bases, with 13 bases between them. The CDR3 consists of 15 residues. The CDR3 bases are TGTGCCAGCTCACCTTTCGGACGGAATTACAATGAGCAGTTCTTC. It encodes CASSPFGRNYNEQFF. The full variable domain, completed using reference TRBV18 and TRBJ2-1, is NAGVMQNPRHLVRRRGQEARLRCSPMKGHSHVYWYRQLPEEGLKFMVYLQKENIIDESGMPKERFSAEFPKEGPSILRIQQVVRGDSAAYFCASSPFGRNYNEQFFGPGTRLTVL.

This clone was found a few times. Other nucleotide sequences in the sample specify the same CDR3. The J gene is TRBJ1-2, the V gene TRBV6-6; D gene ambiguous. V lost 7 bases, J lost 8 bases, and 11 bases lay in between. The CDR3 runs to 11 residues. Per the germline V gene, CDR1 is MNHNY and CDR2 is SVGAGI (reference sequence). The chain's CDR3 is CASTGLGGYTF. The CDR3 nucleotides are TGTGCCAGCACCGGGTTGGGGGGCTACACCTTC.

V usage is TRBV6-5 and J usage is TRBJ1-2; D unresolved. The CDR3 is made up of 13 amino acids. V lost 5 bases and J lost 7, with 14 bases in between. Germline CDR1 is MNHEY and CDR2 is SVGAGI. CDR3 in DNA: TGTGCCAGCAGTACCAGGCCTGGACCTGGCTACACCTTC. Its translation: CASSTRPGPGYTF.

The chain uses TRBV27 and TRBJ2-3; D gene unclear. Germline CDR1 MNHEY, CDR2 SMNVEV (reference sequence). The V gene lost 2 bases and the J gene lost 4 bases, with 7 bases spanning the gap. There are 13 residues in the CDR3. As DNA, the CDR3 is TGTGCCAGCAGTTTAAAAGTCTCAGATACGCAGTATTTT. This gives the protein CASSLKVSDTQYF.

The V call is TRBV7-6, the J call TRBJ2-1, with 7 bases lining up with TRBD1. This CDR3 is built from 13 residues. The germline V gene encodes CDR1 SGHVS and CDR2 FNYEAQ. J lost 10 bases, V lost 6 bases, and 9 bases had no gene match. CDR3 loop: CASRPSTGVEQFF. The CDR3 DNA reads TGTGCCAGCAGGCCATCCACAGGGGTAGAGCAGTTCTTC.

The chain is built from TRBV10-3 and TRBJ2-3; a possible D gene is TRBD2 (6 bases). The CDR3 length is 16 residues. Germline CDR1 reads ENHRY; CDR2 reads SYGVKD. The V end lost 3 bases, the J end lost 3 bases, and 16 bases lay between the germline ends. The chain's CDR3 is CAISDSKVAGTDTQYF. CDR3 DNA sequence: TGTGCCATCAGTGATTCCAAGGTCGCGGGGACAGATACGCAGTATTTT.

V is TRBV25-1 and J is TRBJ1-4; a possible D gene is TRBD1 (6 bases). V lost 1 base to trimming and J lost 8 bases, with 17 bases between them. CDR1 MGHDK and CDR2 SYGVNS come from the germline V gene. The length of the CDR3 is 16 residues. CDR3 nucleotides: TGTGCCAGCAGTGAATCGGGGGGCGTCATTAAGGAAAAACTGTTTTTT. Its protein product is CASSESGGVIKEKLFF.

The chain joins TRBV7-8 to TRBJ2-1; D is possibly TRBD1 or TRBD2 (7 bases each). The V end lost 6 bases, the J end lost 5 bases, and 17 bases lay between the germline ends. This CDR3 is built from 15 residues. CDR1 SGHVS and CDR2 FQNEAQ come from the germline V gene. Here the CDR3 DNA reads TGTGCCAGCAGTCCCAGGGGGGGGTTGAACAATGAGCAGTTCTTC. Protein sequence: CASSPRGGLNNEQFF.

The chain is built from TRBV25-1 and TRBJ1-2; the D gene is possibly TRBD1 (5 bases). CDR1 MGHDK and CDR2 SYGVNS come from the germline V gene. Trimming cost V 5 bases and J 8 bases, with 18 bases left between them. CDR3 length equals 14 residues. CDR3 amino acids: CASSPATGDYGYTF. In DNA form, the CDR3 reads TGTGCCAGCAGTCCCGCCACGGGGGATTACGGCTACACCTTC.

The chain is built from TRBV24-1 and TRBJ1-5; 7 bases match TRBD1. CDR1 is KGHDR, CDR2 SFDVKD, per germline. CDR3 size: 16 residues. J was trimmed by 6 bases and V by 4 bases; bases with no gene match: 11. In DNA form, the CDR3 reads TGTGCCACCAGTGACCCGCGACAGGGTCTGTTTCAGCCCCAGCATTTT. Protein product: CATSDPRQGLFQPQHF.

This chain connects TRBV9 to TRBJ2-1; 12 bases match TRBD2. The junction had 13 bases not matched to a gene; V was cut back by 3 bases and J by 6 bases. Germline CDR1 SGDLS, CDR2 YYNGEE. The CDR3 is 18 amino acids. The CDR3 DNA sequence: TGTGCCAGCAGCGCACACGTCAACCCGGGACTAGCGGGCAATGAGCAGTTCTTC. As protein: CASSAHVNPGLAGNEQFF.

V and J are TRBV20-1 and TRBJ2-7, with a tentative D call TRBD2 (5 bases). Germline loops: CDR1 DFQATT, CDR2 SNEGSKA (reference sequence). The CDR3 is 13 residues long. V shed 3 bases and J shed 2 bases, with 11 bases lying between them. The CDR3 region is CSASSGEPYEQYF. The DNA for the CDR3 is TGCAGTGCTAGTTCCGGGGAGCCCTACGAGCAGTACTTC.

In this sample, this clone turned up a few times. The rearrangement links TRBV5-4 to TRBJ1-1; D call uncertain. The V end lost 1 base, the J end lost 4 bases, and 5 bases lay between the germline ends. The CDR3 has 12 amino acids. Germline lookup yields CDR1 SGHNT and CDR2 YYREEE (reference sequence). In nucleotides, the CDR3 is TGTGCCAGCAGCTTGAGCGGCACTGAAGCTTTCTTT. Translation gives CASSLSGTEAFF.

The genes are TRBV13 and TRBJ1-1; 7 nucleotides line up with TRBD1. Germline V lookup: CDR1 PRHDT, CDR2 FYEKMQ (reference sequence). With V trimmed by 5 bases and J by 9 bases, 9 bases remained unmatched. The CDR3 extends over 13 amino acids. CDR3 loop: CASSLMATGKAFF. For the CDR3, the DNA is TGTGCCAGCAGCCTCATGGCGACAGGGAAAGCTTTCTTT.